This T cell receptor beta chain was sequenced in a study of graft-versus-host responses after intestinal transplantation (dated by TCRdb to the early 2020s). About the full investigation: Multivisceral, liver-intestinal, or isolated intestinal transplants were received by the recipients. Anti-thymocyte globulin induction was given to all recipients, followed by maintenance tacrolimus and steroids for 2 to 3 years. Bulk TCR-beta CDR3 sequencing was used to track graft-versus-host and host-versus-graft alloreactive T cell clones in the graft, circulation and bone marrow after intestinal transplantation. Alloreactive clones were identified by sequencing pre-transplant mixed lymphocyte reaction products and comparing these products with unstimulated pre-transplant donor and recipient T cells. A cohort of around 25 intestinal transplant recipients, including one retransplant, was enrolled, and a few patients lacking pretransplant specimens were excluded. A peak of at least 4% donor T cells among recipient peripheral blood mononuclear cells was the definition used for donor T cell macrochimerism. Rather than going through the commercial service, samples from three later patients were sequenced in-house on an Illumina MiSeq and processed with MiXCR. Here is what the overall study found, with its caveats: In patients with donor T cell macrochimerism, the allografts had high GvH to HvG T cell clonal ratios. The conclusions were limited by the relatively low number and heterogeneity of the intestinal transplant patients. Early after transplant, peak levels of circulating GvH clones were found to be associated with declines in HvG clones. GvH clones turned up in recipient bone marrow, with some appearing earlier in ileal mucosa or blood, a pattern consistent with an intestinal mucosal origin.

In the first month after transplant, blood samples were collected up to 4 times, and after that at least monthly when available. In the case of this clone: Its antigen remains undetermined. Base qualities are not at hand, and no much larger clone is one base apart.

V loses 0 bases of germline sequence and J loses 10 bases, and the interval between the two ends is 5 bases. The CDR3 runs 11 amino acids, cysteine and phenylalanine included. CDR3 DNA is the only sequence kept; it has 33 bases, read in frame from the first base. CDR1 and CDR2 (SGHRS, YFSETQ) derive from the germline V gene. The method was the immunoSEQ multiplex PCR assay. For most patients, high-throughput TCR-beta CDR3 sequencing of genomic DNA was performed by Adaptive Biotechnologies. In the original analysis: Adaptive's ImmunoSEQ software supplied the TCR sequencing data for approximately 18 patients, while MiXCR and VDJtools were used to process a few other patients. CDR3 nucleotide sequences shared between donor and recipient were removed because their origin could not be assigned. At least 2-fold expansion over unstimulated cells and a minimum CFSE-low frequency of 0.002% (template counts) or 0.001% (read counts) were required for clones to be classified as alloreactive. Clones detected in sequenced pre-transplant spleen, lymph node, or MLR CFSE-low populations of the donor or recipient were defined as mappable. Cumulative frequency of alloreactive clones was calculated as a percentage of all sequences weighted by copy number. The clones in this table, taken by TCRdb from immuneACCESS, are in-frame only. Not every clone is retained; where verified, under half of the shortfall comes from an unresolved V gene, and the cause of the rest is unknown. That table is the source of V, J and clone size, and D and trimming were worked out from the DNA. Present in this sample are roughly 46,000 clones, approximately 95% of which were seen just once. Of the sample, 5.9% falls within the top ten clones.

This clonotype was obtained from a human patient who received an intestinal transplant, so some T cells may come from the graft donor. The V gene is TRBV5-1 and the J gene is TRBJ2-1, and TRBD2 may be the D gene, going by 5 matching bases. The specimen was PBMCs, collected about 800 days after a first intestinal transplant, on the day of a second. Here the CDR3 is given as CASSLGGEQFF. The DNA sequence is TGCGCCAGCAGCTTGGGCGGGGAGCAGTTCTTC. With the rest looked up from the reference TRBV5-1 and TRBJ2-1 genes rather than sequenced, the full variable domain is KAGVTQTPRYLIKTRGQQVTLSCSPISGHRSVSWYQQTPGQGLQFLFEYFSETQRNKGNFPGRFSGRQFSNSRSEMNVSTLELGDSALYLCASSLGGEQFFGPGTRLTVL.